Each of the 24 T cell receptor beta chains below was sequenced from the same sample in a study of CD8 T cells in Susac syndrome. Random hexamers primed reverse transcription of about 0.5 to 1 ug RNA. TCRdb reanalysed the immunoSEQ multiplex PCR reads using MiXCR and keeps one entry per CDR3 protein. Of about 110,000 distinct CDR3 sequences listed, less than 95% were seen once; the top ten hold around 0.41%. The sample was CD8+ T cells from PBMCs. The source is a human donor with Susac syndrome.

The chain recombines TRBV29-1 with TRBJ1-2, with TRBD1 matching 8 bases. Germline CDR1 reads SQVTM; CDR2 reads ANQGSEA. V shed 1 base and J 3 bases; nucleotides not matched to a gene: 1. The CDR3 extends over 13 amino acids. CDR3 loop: CSVEGGQDYGYTF. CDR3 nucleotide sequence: TGCAGCGTTGAAGGGGGACAGGACTATGGCTACACCTTC.

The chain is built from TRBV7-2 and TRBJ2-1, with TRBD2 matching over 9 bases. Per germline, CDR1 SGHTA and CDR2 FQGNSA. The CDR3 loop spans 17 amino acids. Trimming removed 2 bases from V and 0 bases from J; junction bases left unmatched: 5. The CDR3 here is CASSLRGSGSSYNEQFF. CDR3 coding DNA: TGTGCCAGCAGCTTAAGGGGTAGCGGGAGCTCCTACAATGAGCAGTTCTTC.

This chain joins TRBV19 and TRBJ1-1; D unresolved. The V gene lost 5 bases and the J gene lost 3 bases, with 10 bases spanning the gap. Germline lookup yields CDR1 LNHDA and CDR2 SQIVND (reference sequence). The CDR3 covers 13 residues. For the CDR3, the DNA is TGTGCCAGTAGTCCCCCCTTGGACACTGAAGCTTTCTTT. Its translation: CASSPPLDTEAFF.

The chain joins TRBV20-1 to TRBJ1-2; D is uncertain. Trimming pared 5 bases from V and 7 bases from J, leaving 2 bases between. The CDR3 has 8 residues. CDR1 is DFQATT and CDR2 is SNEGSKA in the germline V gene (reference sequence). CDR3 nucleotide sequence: TGCAGTGCTCCTGGCTACACCTTC. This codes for CSAPGYTF.

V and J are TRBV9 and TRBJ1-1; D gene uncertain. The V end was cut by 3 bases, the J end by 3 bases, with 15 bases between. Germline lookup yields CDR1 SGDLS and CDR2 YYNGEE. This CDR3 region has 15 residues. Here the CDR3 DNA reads TGTGCCAGCAGCGCAAGGTCCCAACGGGACACTGAAGCTTTCTTT. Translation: CASSARSQRDTEAFF.

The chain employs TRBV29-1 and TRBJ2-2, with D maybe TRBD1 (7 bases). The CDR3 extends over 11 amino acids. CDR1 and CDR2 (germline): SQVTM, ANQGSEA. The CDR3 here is CTGGGPGELFF. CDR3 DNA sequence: TGCACCGGAGGGGGCCCCGGGGAGCTGTTTTTT.

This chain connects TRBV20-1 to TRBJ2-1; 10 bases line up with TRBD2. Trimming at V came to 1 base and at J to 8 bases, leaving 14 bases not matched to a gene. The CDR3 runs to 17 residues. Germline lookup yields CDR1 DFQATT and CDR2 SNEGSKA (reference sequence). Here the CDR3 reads CSARVRLAGGIMDEQFF. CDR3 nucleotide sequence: TGCAGTGCTAGAGTTAGGTTAGCGGGGGGTATTATGGATGAGCAGTTCTTC.

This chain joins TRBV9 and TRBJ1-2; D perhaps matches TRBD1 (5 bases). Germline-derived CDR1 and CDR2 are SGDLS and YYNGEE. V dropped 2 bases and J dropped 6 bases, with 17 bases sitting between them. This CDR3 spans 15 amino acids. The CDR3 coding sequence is TGTGCCAGCAGCGTTGATACCGGGGCAGTGGATGGCTACACCTTC. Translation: CASSVDTGAVDGYTF. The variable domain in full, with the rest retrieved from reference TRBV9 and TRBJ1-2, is DSGVTQTPKHLITATGQRVTLRCSPRSGDLSVYWYQQSLDQGLQFLIQYYNGEERAKGNILERFSAQQFPDLHSELNLSSLELGDSALYFCASSVDTGAVDGYTFGSGTRLTVV.

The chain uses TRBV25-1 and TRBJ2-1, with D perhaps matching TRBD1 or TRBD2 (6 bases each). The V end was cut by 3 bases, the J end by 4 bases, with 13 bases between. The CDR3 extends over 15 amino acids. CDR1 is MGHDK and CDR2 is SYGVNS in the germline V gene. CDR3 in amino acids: CASSDVGGPYNEQFF. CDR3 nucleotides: TGTGCCAGCAGTGATGTCGGGGGCCCGTACAATGAGCAGTTCTTC. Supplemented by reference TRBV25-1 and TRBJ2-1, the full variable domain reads EADIYQTPRYLVIGTGKKITLECSQTMGHDKMYWYQQDPGMELHLIHYSYGVNSTEKGDLSSESTVSRIRTEHFPLTLESARPSHTSQYLCASSDVGGPYNEQFFGPGTRLTVL.

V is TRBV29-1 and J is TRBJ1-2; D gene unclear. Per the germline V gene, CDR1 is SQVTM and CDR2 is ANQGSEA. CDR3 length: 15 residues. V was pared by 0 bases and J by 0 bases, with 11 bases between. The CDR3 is CSVEDRGPANYGYTF. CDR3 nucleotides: TGCAGCGTTGAAGATCGGGGTCCAGCTAACTATGGCTACACCTTC. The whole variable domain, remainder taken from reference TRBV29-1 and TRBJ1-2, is SAVISQKPSRDICQRGTSLTIQCQVDSQVTMMFWYRQQPGQSLTLIATANQGSEATYESGFVIDKFPISRPNLTFSTLTVSNMSPEDSSIYLCSVEDRGPANYGYTFGSGTRLTVV.

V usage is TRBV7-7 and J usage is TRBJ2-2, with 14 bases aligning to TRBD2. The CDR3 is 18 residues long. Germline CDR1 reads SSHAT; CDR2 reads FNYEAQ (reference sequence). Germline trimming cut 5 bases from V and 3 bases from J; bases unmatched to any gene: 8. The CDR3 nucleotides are TGTGCCAGCAGCCCTTGGACTAGCGGGGGGCTATACACCGGGGAGCTGTTTTTT. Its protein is CASSPWTSGGLYTGELFF.

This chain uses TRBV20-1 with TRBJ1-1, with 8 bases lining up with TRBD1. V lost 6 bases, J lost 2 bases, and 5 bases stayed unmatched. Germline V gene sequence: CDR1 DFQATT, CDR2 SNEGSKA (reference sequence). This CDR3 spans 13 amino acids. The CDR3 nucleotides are TGCAGTGCCAGGGACAGGCGAAACACTGAAGCTTTCTTT. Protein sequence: CSARDRRNTEAFF.

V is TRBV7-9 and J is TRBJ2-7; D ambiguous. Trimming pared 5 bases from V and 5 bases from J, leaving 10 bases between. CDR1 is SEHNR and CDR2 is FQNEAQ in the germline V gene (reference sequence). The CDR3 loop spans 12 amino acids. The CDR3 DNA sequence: TGTGCCAGCAGCACCAGTTTCCACGAGCAGTACTTC. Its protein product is CASSTSFHEQYF.

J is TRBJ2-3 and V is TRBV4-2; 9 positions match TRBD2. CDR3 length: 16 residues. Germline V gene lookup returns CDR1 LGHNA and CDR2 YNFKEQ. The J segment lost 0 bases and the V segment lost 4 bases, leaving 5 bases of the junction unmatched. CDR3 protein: CASSLRTSVSTDTQYF. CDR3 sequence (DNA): TGTGCCAGCAGCCTTCGGACTAGCGTGAGCACAGATACGCAGTATTTT.

The CDR3 is CASSMVLDTEAFF. In DNA, the CDR3 is TGTGCCAGTAGTATGGTCCTGGACACTGAAGCTTTCTTT. V and J are TRBV19 and TRBJ1-1; D uncertain. Germline values: CDR1 LNHDA, CDR2 SQIVND (reference sequence). V was clipped by 3 bases and J by 3 bases, with 8 bases between them. The CDR3 is 13 residues long.

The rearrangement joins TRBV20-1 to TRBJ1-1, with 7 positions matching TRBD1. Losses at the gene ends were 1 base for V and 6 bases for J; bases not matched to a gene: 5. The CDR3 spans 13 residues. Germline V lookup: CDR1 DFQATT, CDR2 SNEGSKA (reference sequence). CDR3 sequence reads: CSARGTGDPEAFF. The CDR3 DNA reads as TGCAGTGCTAGAGGTACAGGGGACCCTGAAGCTTTCTTT.

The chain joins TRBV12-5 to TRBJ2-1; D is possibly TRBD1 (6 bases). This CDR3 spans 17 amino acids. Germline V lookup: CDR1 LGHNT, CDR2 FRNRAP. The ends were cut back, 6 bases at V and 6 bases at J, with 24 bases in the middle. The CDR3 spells CASGPKEGGDGGNEQFF. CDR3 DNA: TGTGCTAGTGGACCCAAGGAAGGGGGTGATGGCGGCAATGAGCAGTTCTTC. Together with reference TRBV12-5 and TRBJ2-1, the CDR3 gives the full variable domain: DARVTQTPRHKVTEMGQEVTMRCQPILGHNTVFWYRQTMMQGLELLAYFRNRAPLDDSGMPKDRFSAEMPDATLATLKIQPSEPRDSAVYFCASGPKEGGDGGNEQFFGPGTRLTVL.

CDR3 in amino acids: CASSDGTGTGYTGELFF. DNA of the CDR3: TGTGCCAGCAGCGATGGTACCGGGACAGGGTACACCGGGGAGCTGTTTTTT. The V gene is TRBV9, the J gene TRBJ2-2, with 9 bases that match TRBD1. Looked up from germline, CDR1 is SGDLS and CDR2 is YYNGEE. The CDR3 has 17 residues. The J segment lost 3 bases and the V segment lost 3 bases, leaving 9 bases of the junction unmatched.

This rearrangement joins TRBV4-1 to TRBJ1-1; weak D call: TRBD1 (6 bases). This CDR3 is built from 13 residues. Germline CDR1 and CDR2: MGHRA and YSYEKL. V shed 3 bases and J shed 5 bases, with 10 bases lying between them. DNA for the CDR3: TGCGCCAGCAGCCATCCTGGACAGACTGAAGCTTTCTTT. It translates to CASSHPGQTEAFF.

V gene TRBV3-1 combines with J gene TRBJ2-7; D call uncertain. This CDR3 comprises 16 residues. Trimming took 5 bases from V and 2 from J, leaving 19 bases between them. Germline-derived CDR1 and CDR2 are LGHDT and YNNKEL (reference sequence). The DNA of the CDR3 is TGTGCCAGCAGCAGCCGTTTAACGGCCGCGCCCTACGAGCAGTACTTC. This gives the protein CASSSRLTAAPYEQYF.

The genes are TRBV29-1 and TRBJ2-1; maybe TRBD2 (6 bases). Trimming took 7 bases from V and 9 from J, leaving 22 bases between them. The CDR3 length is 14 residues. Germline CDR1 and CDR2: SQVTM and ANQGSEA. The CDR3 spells CSATWEEGRLEQFF. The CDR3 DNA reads TGCAGCGCCACTTGGGAGGAGGGGCGACTTGAGCAGTTCTTC.

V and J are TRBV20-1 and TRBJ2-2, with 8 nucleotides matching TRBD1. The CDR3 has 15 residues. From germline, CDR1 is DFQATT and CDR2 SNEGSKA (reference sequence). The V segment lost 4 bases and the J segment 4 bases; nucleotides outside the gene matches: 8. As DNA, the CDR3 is TGCAGTGCTACCTCGACAGGGGCCAGCACCGGGGAGCTGTTTTTT. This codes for CSATSTGASTGELFF.

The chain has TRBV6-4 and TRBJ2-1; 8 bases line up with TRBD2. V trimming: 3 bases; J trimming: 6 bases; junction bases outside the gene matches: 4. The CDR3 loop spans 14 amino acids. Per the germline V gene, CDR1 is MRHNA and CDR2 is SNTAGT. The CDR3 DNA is TGTGCCAGCAGTGATACCGGGGGGGTCAATGAGCAGTTCTTC. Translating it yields CASSDTGGVNEQFF.

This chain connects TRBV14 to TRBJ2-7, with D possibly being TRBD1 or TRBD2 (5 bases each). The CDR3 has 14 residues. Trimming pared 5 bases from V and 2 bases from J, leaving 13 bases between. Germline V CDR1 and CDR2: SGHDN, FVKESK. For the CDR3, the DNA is TGTGCCAGCAGCAAAACCAGGGACGCCTACGAGCAGTACTTC. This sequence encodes CASSKTRDAYEQYF.